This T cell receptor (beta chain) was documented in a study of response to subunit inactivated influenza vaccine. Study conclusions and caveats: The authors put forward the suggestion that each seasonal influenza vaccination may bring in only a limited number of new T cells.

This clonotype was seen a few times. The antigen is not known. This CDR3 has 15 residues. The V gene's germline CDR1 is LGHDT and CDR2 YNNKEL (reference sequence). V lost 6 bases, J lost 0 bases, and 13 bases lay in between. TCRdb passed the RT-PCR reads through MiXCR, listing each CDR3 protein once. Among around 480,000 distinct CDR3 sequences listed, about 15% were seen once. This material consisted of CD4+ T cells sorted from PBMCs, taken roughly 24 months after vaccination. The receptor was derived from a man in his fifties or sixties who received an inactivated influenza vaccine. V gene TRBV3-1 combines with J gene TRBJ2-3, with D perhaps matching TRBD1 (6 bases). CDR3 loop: CASRLMGASTDTQYF. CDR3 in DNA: TGTGCCAGCAGACTGATGGGGGCTAGCACAGATACGCAGTATTTT.